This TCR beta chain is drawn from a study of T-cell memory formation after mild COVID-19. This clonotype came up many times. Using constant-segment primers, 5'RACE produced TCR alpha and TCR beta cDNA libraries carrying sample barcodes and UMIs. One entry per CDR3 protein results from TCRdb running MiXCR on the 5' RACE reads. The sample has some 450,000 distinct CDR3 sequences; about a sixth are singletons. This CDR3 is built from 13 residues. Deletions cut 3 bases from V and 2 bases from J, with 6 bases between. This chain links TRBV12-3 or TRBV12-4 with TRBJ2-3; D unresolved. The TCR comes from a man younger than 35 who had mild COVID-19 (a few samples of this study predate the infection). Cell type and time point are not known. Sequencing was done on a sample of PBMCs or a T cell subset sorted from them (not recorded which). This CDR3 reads CASSFGFTDTQYF. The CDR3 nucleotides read TGTGCCAGCAGTTTTGGCTTCACAGATACGCAGTATTTT.